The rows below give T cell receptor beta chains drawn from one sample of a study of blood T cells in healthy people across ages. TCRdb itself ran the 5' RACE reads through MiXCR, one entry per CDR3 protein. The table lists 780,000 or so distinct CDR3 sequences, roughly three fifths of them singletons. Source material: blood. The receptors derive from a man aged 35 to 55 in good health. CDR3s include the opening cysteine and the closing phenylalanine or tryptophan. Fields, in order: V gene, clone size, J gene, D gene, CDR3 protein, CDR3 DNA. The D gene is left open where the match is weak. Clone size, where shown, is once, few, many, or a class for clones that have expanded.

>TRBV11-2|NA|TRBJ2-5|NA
CASSPLRIETQYF
TGTGCCAGCAGCCCCTTGAGAATAGAGACCCAGTACTTC
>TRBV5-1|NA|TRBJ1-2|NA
CASSLNRNTHKVGYGYTF
TGCGCCAGCAGCTTGAACCGAAACACACACAAAGTAGGCTATGGCTACACCTTC
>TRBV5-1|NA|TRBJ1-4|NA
CASSSGRDSTTNEKLFF
TGCGCCAGCAGCTCCGGGAGGGACTCTACAACTAATGAAAAACTGTTTTTT
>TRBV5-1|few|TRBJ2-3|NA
CASSLVGQSSDTQYF
TGCGCCAGCAGCTTGGTCGGGCAATCATCAGATACGCAGTATTTT
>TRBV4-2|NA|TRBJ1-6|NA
CASSQEVNPGPNSPLHF
TGTGCCAGCAGCCAAGAGGTGAATCCAGGGCCCAATTCACCCCTCCACTTT
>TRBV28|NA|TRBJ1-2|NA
CASSFPVQGGYTF
TGTGCCAGCAGTTTTCCGGTGCAGGGGGGCTACACCTTC
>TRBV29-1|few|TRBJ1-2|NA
CSARGQGGYTF
TGCAGCGCGCGTGGGCAGGGAGGCTACACCTTC
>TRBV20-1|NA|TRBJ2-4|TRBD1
CSASLVQGAKNIQYF
TGCAGTGCTAGCCTTGTACAGGGGGCCAAAAACATTCAGTACTTC
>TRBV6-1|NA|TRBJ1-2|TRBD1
CAGGRDRGNGYTF
TGTGCCGGAGGCCGGGACAGGGGGAATGGCTACACCTTC
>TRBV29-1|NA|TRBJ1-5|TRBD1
CSVGQGSDQPQHF
TGCAGCGTTGGACAGGGTAGCGATCAGCCCCAGCATTTT
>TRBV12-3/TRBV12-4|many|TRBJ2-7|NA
CASSFGSYEQYF
TGTGCCAGCAGTTTTGGGAGCTACGAGCAGTACTTC
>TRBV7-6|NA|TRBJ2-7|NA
CASSSTPGRTYEQYF
TGTGCCAGCAGCTCTACCCCGGGACGGACCTACGAGCAGTACTTC
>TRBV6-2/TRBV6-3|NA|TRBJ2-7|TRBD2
CASSGTSGRWNEQYF
TGTGCCAGCAGTGGGACTAGCGGGAGATGGAATGAGCAGTACTTC
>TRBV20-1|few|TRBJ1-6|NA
CSASDRDGHSPLHF
TGCAGTGCCAGTGACCGGGACGGACATTCACCCCTCCACTTT
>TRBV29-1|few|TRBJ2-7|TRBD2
CSVGRDGVEQYF
TGCAGCGTGGGGAGGGACGGGGTCGAGCAGTACTTC
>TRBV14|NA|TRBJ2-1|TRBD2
CASSQLPGLAGSYNEQFF
TGTGCCAGCAGCCAACTACCGGGACTAGCGGGATCCTACAATGAGCAGTTCTTC
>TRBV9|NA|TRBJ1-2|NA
CASSVDGARGRGYTF
TGTGCCAGCAGCGTAGATGGGGCCAGGGGCAGAGGCTACACCTTC
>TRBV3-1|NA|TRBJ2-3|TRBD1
CASSPGQGSGDTQYF
TGTGCCAGCAGCCCGGGACAGGGGTCGGGAGATACGCAGTATTTT